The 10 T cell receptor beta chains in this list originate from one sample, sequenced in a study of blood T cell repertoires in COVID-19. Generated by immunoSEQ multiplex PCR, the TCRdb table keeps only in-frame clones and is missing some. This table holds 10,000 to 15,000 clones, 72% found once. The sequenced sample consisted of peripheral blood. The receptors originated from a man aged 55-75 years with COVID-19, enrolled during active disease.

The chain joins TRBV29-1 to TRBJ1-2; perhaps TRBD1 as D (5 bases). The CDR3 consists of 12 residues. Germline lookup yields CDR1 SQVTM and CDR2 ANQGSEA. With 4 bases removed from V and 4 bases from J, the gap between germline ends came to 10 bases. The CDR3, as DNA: TGCAGCGTTGTAACGGGGGGCTATGGCTACACCTTC. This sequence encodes CSVVTGGYGYTF.

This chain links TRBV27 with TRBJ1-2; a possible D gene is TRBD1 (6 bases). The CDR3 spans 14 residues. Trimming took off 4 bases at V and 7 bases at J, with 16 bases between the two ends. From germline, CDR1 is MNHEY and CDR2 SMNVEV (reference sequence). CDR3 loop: CASSSNRETSGYTF. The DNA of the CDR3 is TGTGCCAGCAGTTCTAACAGGGAGACGAGTGGCTACACCTTC.

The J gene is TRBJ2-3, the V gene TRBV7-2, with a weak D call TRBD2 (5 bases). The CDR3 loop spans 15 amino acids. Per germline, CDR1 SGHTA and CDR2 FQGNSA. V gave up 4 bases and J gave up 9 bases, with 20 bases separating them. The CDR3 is CASSSLWVAPGTQYF. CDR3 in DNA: TGTGCCAGCAGCTCCCTCTGGGTGGCCCCGGGGACGCAGTATTTT.

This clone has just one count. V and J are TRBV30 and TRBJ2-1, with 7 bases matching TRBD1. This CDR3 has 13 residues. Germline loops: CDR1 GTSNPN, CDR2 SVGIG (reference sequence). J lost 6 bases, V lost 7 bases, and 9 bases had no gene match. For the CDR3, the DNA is TGTGCCTTAATACAGGGGCAACCCAATGAGCAGTTCTTC. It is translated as CALIQGQPNEQFF.

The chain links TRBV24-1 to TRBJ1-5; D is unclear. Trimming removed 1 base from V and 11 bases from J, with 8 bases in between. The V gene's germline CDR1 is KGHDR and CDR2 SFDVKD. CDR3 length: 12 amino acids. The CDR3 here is CATSDFGGTQHF. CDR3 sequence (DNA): TGTGCCACCAGTGATTTTGGCGGAACCCAGCATTTT.

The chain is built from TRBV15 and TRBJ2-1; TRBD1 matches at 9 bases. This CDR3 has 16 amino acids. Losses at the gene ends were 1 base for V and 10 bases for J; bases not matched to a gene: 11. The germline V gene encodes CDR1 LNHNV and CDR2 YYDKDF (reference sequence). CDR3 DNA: TGTGCCACCAGCAGAGGGATCACAGGGGGCGCAGGGGAGCAGTTCTTC. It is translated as CATSRGITGGAGEQFF.

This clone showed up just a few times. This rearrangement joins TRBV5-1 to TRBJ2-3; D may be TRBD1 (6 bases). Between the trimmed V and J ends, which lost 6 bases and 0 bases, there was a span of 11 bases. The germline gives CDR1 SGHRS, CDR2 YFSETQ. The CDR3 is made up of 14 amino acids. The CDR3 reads CASTRGGSTDTQYF. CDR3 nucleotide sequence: TGCGCCAGCACCAGGGGCGGAAGCACAGATACGCAGTATTTT.

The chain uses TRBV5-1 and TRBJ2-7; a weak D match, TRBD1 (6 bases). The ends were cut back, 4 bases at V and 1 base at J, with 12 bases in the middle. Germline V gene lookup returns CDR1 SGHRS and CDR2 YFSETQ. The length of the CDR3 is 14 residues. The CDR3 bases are TGCGCCAGCAGCGCAGGACAGCCTTCCTACGAGCAGTACTTC. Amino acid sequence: CASSAGQPSYEQYF.

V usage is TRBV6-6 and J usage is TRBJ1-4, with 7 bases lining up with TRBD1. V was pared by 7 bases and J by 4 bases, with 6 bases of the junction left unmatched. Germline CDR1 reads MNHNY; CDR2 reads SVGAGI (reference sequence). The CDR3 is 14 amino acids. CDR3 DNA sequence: TGTGCCAGCAATGGGGACAGAAATAATGAAAAACTGTTTTTT. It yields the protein CASNGDRNNEKLFF.

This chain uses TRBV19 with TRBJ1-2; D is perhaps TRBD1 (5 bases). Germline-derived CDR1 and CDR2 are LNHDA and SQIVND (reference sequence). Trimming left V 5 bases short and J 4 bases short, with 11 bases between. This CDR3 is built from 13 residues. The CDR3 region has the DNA TGTGCCAGTAGTCCCCAGGGATTCTATGGCTACACCTTC. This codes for CASSPQGFYGYTF.